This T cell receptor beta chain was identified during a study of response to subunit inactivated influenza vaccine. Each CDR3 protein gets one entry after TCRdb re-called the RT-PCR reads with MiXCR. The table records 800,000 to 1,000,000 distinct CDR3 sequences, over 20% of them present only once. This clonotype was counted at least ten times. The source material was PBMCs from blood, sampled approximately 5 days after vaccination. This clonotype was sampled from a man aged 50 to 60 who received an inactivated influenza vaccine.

The CDR3 spells CSVRSSGSRNEQFF. The DNA for the CDR3 is TGCAGCGTGCGTTCTAGCGGGAGCAGGAATGAGCAGTTCTTC. This sequence joins TRBV29-1 and TRBJ2-1; 10 nucleotides match TRBD2. The CDR3 is 14 residues long. Trimming cost V 6 bases and J 7 bases; bases outside gene matches: 9. CDR1 and CDR2 from the germline V gene are SQVTM and ANQGSEA.